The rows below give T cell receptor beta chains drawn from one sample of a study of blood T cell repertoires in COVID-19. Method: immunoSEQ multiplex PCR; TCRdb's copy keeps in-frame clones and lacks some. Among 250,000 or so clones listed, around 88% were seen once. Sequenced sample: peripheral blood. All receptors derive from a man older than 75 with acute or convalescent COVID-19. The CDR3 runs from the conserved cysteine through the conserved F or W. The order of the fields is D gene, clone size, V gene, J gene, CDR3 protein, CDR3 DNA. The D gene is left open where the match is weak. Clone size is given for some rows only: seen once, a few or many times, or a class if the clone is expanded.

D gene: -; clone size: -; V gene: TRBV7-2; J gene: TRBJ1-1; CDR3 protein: CASSLIGRGAEAFF; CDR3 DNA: TGTGCCAGCAGCTTGATAGGGAGGGGCGCTGAAGCTTTCTTT
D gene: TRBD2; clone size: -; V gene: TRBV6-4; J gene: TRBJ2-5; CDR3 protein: CASSDSTGQKSGTSGREWETQYF; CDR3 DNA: TGTGCCAGCAGTGACTCGACCGGGCAGAAGTCGGGGACTAGCGGGAGGGAGTGGGAGACCCAGTACTTC
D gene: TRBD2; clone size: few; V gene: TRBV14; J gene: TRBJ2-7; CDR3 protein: CASSQGSGRYEQYF; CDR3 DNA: TGTGCCAGCAGCCAAGGTAGCGGGAGGTACGAGCAGTACTTC
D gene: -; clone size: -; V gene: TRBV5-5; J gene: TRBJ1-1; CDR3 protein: CASSFSVEVRAEAFF; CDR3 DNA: TGTGCCAGCAGCTTTTCTGTTGAGGTGAGGGCTGAAGCTTTCTTT
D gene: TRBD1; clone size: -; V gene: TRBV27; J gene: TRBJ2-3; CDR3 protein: CASSTRQGRITDTQYF; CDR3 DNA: TGTGCCAGCAGTACCCGACAGGGGAGGATCACAGATACGCAGTATTTT
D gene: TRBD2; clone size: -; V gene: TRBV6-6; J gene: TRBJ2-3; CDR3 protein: CASAPTSGSGTDTQYF; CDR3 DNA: TGTGCCAGCGCCCCAACTAGCGGGAGTGGGACAGATACGCAGTATTTT
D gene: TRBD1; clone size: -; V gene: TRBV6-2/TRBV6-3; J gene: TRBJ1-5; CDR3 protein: CASSYSKSGQGYSNQPQHF; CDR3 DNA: TGTGCCAGCAGTTACTCTAAATCAGGACAGGGCTACAGCAATCAGCCCCAGCATTTT
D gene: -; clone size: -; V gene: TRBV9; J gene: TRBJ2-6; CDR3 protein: CASSVDPIVTGLANVLTF; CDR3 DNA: TGTGCCAGCAGCGTAGATCCGATAGTCACTGGTCTGGCCAACGTCCTGACTTTC
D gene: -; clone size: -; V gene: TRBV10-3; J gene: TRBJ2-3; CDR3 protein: CAISLGADTQYF; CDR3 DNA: TGTGCCATCAGTCTCGGAGCAGATACGCAGTATTTT
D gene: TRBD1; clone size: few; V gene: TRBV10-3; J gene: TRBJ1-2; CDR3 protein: CAIRTGADYGYTF; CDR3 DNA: TGTGCCATCAGGACAGGGGCGGACTATGGCTACACCTTC
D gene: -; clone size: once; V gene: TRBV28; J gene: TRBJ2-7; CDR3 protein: CASSVDRFPYEQYF; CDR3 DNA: TGTGCCAGCAGTGTCGACAGATTCCCCTACGAGCAGTACTTC
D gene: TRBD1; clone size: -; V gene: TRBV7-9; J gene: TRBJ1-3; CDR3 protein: CASCLTGAGNTIYF; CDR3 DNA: TGTGCCAGCTGTCTTACAGGGGCTGGAAACACCATATATTTT
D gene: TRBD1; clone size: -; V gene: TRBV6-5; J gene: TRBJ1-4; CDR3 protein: CASSYDRGSSEKLFF; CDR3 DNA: TGTGCCAGCAGTTACGACAGGGGAAGTAGTGAAAAACTGTTTTTT
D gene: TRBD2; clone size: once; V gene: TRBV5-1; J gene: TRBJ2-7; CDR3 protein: CASAPQRDSYEQYF; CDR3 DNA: TGCGCCAGCGCCCCCCAGCGGGACTCCTACGAGCAGTACTTC
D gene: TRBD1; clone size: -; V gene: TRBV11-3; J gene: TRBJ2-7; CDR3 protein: CASSLQQGVQYF; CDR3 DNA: TGTGCCAGCAGCTTGCAACAGGGGGTGCAGTACTTC
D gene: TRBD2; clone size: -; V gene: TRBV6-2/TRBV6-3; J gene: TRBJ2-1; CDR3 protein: CASSYLGPSGGAAAGEQFF; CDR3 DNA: TGTGCCAGCAGTTACTTGGGCCCTAGCGGGGGGGCCGCGGCGGGTGAGCAGTTCTTC
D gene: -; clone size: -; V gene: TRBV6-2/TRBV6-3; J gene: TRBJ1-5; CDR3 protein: CASSYAGRTNQPQHF; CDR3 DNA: TGTGCCAGCAGTTACGCAGGGCGCACCAATCAGCCCCAGCATTTT
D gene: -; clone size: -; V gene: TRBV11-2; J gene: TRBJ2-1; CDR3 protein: CASSRPSIYNEQFF; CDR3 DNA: TGTGCCAGCAGCAGGCCTAGTATTTACAATGAGCAGTTCTTC
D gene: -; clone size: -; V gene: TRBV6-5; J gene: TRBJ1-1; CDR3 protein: CASSQAGSYTEAFF; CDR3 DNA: TGTGCCAGCAGCCAGGCGGGATCCTACACTGAAGCTTTCTTT
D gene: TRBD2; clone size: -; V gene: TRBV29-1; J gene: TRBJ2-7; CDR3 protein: CSVSRTSGVYEQYF; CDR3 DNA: TGCAGCGTTTCCCGGACTAGCGGGGTCTACGAGCAGTACTTC
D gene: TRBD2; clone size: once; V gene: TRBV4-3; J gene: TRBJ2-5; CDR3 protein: CASSPQRMYREGLETQYF; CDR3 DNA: TGCGCCAGCAGCCCACAAAGGATGTACCGGGAGGGCCTAGAGACCCAGTACTTC
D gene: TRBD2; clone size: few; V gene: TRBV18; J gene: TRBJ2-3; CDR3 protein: CASSPRTSGGTDTQYF; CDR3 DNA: TGTGCCAGCTCACCAAGGACTAGCGGGGGAACAGATACGCAGTATTTT
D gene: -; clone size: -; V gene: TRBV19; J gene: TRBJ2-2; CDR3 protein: CASSIEASRTGELFF; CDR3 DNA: TGTGCCAGTAGTATCGAGGCTAGTCGAACCGGGGAGCTGTTTTTT
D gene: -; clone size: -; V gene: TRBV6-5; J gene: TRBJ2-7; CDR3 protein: CASSKPRQPPYEQYF; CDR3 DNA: TGTGCCAGCAGTAAACCCAGACAGCCTCCCTACGAGCAGTACTTC
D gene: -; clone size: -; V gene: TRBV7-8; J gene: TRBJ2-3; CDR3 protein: CASSLDVSSDTQYF; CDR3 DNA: TGTGCCAGCAGCTTAGACGTTAGCTCAGATACGCAGTATTTT
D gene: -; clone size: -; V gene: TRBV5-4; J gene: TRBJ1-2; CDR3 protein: CASRGGANYGYTF; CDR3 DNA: TGTGCCAGCAGAGGCGGAGCCAACTATGGCTACACCTTC
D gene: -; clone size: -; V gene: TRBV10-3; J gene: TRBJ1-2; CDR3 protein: CAIRRTALGGYGYTF; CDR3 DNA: TGTGCCATCAGACGGACAGCCCTAGGCGGCTATGGCTACACCTTC
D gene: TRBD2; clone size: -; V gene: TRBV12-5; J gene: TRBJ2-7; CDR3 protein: CASGLDRLAGSNEQYF; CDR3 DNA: TGTGCTAGTGGTTTGGATAGACTAGCGGGGTCCAACGAGCAGTACTTC
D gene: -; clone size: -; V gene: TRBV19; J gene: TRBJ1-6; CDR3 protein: CASSEQGTVNSPLHF; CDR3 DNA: TGTGCCAGTAGTGAGCAGGGGACCGTGAATTCACCCCTCCACTTT
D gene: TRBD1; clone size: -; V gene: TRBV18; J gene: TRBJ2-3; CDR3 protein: CASSRRQGRTDTQYF; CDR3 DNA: TGTGCCAGCTCACGCAGACAGGGCCGAACGGATACGCAGTATTTT
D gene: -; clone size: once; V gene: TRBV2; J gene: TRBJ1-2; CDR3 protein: CASSRDYYGYTF; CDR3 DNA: TGTGCCAGCTCCCGGGATTACTATGGCTACACCTTC
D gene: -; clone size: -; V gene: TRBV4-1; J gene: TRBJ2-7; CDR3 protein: CASSQAAGQTYEQYF; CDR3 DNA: TGCGCCAGCAGCCAAGCCGCCGGACAGACCTACGAGCAGTACTTC
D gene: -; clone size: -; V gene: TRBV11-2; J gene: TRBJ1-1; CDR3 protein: CASSLGGLGMNTEAFF; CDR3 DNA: TGTGCCAGCAGCTTAGGGGGGCTCGGTATGAACACTGAAGCTTTCTTT
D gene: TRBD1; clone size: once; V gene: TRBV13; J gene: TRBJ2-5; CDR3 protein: CASSLWTGSETQYF; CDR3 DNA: TGTGCCAGCAGCTTATGGACAGGGAGCGAGACCCAGTACTTC
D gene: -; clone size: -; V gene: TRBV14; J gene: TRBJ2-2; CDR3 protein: CASSHSGSNTGELFF; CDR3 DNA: TGTGCCAGCAGCCACTCGGGATCGAACACCGGGGAGCTGTTTTTT
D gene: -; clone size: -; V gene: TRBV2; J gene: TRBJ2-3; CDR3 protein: CASSVYSHTDTQYF; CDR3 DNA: TGTGCCAGCAGTGTCTACAGCCACACAGATACGCAGTATTTT
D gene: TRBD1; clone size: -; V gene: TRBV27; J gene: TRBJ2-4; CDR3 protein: CASSLPPRQGGAKNIQYF; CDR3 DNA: TGTGCCAGCAGTTTACCGCCCCGACAGGGCGGAGCCAAAAACATTCAGTACTTC
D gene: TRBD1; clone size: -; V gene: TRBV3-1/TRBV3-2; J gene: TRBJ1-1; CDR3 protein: CASSGGRNTEAFF; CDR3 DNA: TGTGCCAGCTCAGGGGGCAGGAACACTGAAGCTTTCTTT
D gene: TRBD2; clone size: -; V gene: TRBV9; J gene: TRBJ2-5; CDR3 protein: CASSAGLADQETQYF; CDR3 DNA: TGTGCCAGCAGCGCCGGACTAGCGGACCAAGAGACCCAGTACTTC
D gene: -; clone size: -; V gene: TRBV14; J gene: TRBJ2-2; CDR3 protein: CASSQARNTGELFF; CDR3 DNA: TGTGCCAGCAGCCAAGCCAGGAACACCGGGGAGCTGTTTTTT
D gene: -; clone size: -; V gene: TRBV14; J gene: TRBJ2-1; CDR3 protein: CASSSLQGNEQFF; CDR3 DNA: TGTGCCAGCAGTTCCCTTCAGGGGAATGAGCAGTTCTTC
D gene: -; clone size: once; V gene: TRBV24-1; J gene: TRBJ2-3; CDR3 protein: CATSDRQSTDTQYF; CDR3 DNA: TGTGCCACCAGTGATCGACAGAGCACAGATACGCAGTATTTT
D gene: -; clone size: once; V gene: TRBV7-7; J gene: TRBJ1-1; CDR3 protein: CASSLDDRISPTEAFF; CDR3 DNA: TGTGCCAGCAGCTTAGATGACAGGATATCCCCCACTGAAGCTTTCTTT
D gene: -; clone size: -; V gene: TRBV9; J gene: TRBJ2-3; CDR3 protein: CASSVRPLSGTDTQYF; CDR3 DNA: TGTGCCAGCAGCGTCCGACCCCTTAGCGGCACAGATACGCAGTATTTT
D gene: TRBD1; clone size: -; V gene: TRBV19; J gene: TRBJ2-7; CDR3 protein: CASSPGTGPSYEQYF; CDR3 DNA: TGTGCCAGTAGTCCAGGGACAGGGCCTTCCTACGAGCAGTACTTC
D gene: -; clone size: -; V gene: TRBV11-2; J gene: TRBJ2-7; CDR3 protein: CASSSTVYEQYF; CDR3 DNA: TGTGCCAGCAGCTCGACAGTCTACGAGCAGTACTTC
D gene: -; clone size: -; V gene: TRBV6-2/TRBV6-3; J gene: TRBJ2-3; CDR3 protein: CASSTLETRTDTQYF; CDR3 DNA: TGTGCCAGCAGCACTCTAGAGACCCGCACAGATACGCAGTATTTT
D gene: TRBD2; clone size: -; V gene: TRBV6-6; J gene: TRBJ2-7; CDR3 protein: CASSYLSSGNYEQYF; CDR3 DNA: TGTGCCAGCAGTTACTTATCTAGCGGGAACTACGAGCAGTACTTC
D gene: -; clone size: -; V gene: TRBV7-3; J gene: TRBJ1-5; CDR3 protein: CASSLKRSWGQFSNQPQHF; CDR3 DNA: TGTGCCAGCAGCTTAAAGCGGAGCTGGGGGCAGTTTAGCAATCAGCCCCAGCATTTT
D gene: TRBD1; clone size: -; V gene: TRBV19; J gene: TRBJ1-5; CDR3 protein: CASRGQVDQPQHF; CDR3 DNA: TGTGCCAGCCGGGGACAGGTTGATCAGCCCCAGCATTTT
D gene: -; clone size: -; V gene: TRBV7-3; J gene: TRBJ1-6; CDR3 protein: CASSTGQGSPLHF; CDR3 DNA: TGTGCCAGCAGTACCGGGCAGGGCTCACCCCTCCACTTT
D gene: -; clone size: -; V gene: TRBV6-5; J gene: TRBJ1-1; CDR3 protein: CASMGRAKNTEAFF; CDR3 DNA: TGTGCCAGCATGGGGAGGGCGAAGAACACTGAAGCTTTCTTT